These 30 T cell receptor beta chains originate from one sample sequenced in a study of beta chain features in type 1 diabetes. Investigators reverse transcribed all isolated RNA, so they sequenced expressed TCRB transcripts. Here immunoSEQ multiplex PCR was the method, and the copy in TCRdb shows in-frame clones only, minus some. The table has 85,000 to 110,000 clones, around 30% seen once; the top ten hold about 0.49%. Study-wide findings and caveats: For Type 1 diabetes patients, all four CD4+ subsets carried TCRB CDR3s that were moderately but significantly shorter.

These receptors are not linked to any known antigen. The sample comprised central memory CD4+ T cells from blood. Receptors originate from a woman younger than 30 with type 1 diabetes.

There are a few counts of this clone. The chain recombines TRBV5-6 with TRBJ2-1; TRBD2 might be the D (6 bases). The V end lost 4 bases, the J end lost 0 bases, and 14 bases lay between the germline ends. From germline, CDR1 is SGHDT and CDR2 YYEEEE. The CDR3 totals 16 residues. Here the CDR3 DNA reads TGTGCCAGCAGCACTCCGGGACTGAGCTCCTACAATGAGCAGTTCTTC. Its protein is CASSTPGLSSYNEQFF.

The chain couples TRBV15 to TRBJ2-2; 8 bases map to TRBD2. Germline CDR1 LNHNV, CDR2 YYDKDF (reference sequence). This CDR3 comprises 13 residues. With 5 bases clipped from V and 6 bases from J, the junction kept 2 bases outside the gene matches. The CDR3, as DNA: TGTGCCACCAGCCGGGGGGGCGCCGGGGAGCTGTTTTTT. This translates into CATSRGGAGELFF.

This clone appeared a few times. The DNA of the CDR3 is TGCGCCAGCAAAGGGCTAGCGGGAGCAACAGATACGCAGTATTTT. As protein: CASKGLAGATDTQYF. The chain uses TRBV10-2 and TRBJ2-3; TRBD2 aligns across 10 bases. Germline assignment: CDR1 WSHSY and CDR2 SAAADI. CDR3 length: 15 residues. The V and J ends lost 7 bases and 3 bases, in that order; junction bases with no gene match: 7.

This chain connects TRBV18 to TRBJ1-1; 8 bases align to TRBD1. Germline V lookup: CDR1 KGHSH, CDR2 LQKENI. After removal of 3 bases from V and 4 bases from J, the junction contained 7 bases not matched to a gene. The CDR3 runs 15 residues. CDR3 in amino acids: CASSPPQGVGTEAFF. The CDR3 nucleotides read TGTGCCAGCTCACCCCCACAGGGGGTAGGCACTGAAGCTTTCTTT.

This clone has more than one count but fewer than ten. This chain uses TRBV28 with TRBJ1-4; maybe TRBD1 (6 bases). CDR3 length: 15 amino acids. Germline lookup yields CDR1 MDHEN and CDR2 SYDVKM. With 6 bases removed from V and 3 bases from J, the gap between germline ends came to 14 bases. CDR3 protein: CASSHMGAANEKLFF. CDR3 sequence (DNA): TGTGCCAGCAGCCACATGGGGGCAGCTAATGAAAAACTGTTTTTT.

The chain employs TRBV21-1 and TRBJ2-5; the DNA was not compared with TRBD1, the D call given in the table. TRBV21-1 is marked as a pseudogene. The CDR3 is made up of 14 amino acids. The CDR3 sequence is CASKARGEEETQYF. CDR3 nucleotides: TGTGCCAGCAAAGCCAGGGGGGAGGAAGAGACCCAGTACTTC.

In its sample, this clone was seen a few times. The chain employs TRBV19 and TRBJ2-1, with D perhaps matching TRBD2 (5 bases). Germline V CDR1 and CDR2: LNHDA, SQIVND (reference sequence). The CDR3 has 13 residues. The V end was cut by 4 bases, the J end by 7 bases, with 11 bases between. Written as DNA, the CDR3 is TGTGCCAGTAGTACAACCACTAGTAATGAGCAGTTCTTC. It is translated as CASSTTTSNEQFF.

The J gene is TRBJ2-1, the V gene TRBV19; 11 bases are a match to TRBD2. Per the germline V gene, CDR1 is LNHDA and CDR2 is SQIVND (reference sequence). V trimming: 4 bases; J trimming: 9 bases; junction bases outside the gene matches: 11. This CDR3 is 16 amino acids long. This CDR3 reads CASSSTTSGKQGEQFF. Here the CDR3 DNA reads TGTGCCAGTAGTAGTACGACTAGCGGGAAACAAGGTGAGCAGTTCTTC.

This sequence joins TRBV30 and TRBJ1-5, with D perhaps matching TRBD1 (5 bases). The V end was cut by 0 bases, the J end by 7 bases, with 13 bases between. This CDR3 contains 14 residues. Germline values: CDR1 GTSNPN, CDR2 SVGIG (reference sequence). The CDR3 bases are TGTGCCTGGAGTGTACTTGTTCAGGGCCAGCCCCAGCATTTT. It codes for CAWSVLVQGQPQHF.

J is TRBJ1-1 and V is TRBV29-1; possibly TRBD1 for D (5 bases). CDR1 and CDR2 (germline): SQVTM, ANQGSEA. With 3 bases removed from V and 9 bases from J, the gap between germline ends came to 14 bases. CDR3 length equals 12 residues. In DNA form, the CDR3 reads TGCAGCGTTGATCAGGGACTCCAGAAAGCTTTCTTT. Translation: CSVDQGLQKAFF.

A few counts support this clone. The J gene is TRBJ2-7, the V gene TRBV9; 10 positions match TRBD2. This CDR3 comprises 15 residues. The V gene end was trimmed by 0 bases and the J gene end by 0 bases; junction bases not matched to a gene: 0. Germline V CDR1 and CDR2: SGDLS, YYNGEE. CDR3 in amino acids: CASSVGLAGSYEQYF. In nucleotides, the CDR3 is TGTGCCAGCAGCGTAGGACTAGCGGGCTCCTACGAGCAGTACTTC.

This clone was observed a handful of times. The V and J genes are TRBV6-1 and TRBJ2-5; TRBD2 matches 16 bases. The germline V gene encodes CDR1 MNHNS and CDR2 SASEGT. The CDR3 extends over 18 amino acids. Trimming cost V 1 base and J 4 bases; bases outside gene matches: 6. The DNA for the CDR3 is TGTGCCAGCAGTGAAGGAAGGGGACTAGCGGGAGGGGGAGAGACCCAGTACTTC. Amino acid sequence: CASSEGRGLAGGGETQYF.

The table lists this clone with a few counts. V is TRBV2 and J is TRBJ1-2; TRBD1 aligns across 10 bases. This CDR3 has 14 amino acids. After removal of 4 bases from V and 8 bases from J, the junction contained 7 bases not matched to a gene. Germline CDR1 reads SNHLY; CDR2 reads FYNNEI. The DNA for the CDR3 is TGTGCCAGCAGTGGACAGGGGGCGTTTGGCGGCTACACCTTC. Amino acids: CASSGQGAFGGYTF.

The V call is TRBV27, the J call TRBJ2-2; D not certain. Germline assignment: CDR1 MNHEY and CDR2 SMNVEV (reference sequence). The V and J ends lost 6 bases and 0 bases respectively, with 14 bases between them. CDR3 length: 16 amino acids. The chain's CDR3 is CASSPRSGSNTGELFF. As DNA, the CDR3 is TGTGCCAGCAGCCCCCGGTCAGGATCGAACACCGGGGAGCTGTTTTTT.

This clone was counted a few times. The chain recombines TRBV30 with TRBJ1-5; D is uncertain. V was shortened by 1 base and J by 7 bases, with 11 bases between the two germline ends. The V gene's germline CDR1 is GTSNPN and CDR2 SVGIG (reference sequence). This CDR3 is built from 13 residues. CDR3 nucleotide sequence: TGTGCCTGGAGTGACCCAACGGGGCAGCCCCAGCATTTT. This encodes CAWSDPTGQPQHF. Together with reference TRBV30 and TRBJ1-5, the CDR3 gives the full variable domain: SQTIHQWPATLVQPVGSPLSLECTVEGTSNPNLYWYRQAAGRGLQLLFYSVGIGQISSEVPQNLSASRPQDRQFILSSKKLLLSDSGFYLCAWSDPTGQPQHFGDGTRLSIL.

This chain connects TRBV30 to TRBJ2-3; D is unresolved. This CDR3 has 16 residues. With 3 bases removed from V and 0 bases from J, the gap between germline ends came to 16 bases. Germline V gene lookup returns CDR1 GTSNPN and CDR2 SVGIG (reference sequence). CDR3 sequence (DNA): TGTGCCTGGAGAGGAGAGCACGGTTCTAGCACAGATACGCAGTATTTT. It specifies CAWRGEHGSSTDTQYF.

This chain connects TRBV29-1 to TRBJ1-1; D is perhaps TRBD1 (5 bases). The ends were cut back, 6 bases at V and 0 bases at J, with 14 bases in the middle. Germline lookup yields CDR1 SQVTM and CDR2 ANQGSEA. This CDR3 is 14 amino acids long. DNA of the CDR3: TGCAGCGTAAACAGGCTGCTCATGAACACTGAAGCTTTCTTT. It encodes CSVNRLLMNTEAFF. The variable domain in full, with the rest retrieved from reference TRBV29-1 and TRBJ1-1, is SAVISQKPSRDICQRGTSLTIQCQVDSQVTMMFWYRQQPGQSLTLIATANQGSEATYESGFVIDKFPISRPNLTFSTLTVSNMSPEDSSIYLCSVNRLLMNTEAFFGQGTRLTVV.

This chain joins TRBV7-2 and TRBJ2-3; 7 nucleotides line up with TRBD1. CDR1 is SGHTA and CDR2 is FQGNSA in the germline V gene. This CDR3 has 16 amino acids. CDR3 sequence reads: CATDQTCGQECDTQYF. CDR3 coding DNA: TGTGCAACCGACCAGACTTGCGGACAGGAATGTGATACGCAGTATTTT.

There are a few counts of this clone. The chain is built from TRBV10-3 and TRBJ1-1; D not certain. Deletions cut 4 bases from V and 0 bases from J, with 6 bases between. CDR1 is ENHRY and CDR2 is SYGVKD in the germline V gene. The CDR3 consists of 13 residues. The CDR3 is CAISGEVNTEAFF. Written as DNA, the CDR3 is TGTGCCATCAGTGGAGAGGTGAACACTGAAGCTTTCTTT.

The chain uses TRBV10-3 and TRBJ2-1, with 8 bases aligning to TRBD1. Trimming at V came to 6 bases and at J to 0 bases, leaving 4 bases not matched to a gene. This CDR3 is 15 amino acids long. Germline lookup yields CDR1 ENHRY and CDR2 SYGVKD. The CDR3 spells CAIRGTGSSYNEQFF. In nucleotides, the CDR3 is TGTGCCATCAGGGGGACAGGTAGCTCCTACAATGAGCAGTTCTTC.

J is TRBJ1-4 and V is TRBV30; TRBD1 is a possible D gene (6 bases). The CDR3 runs to 12 residues. CDR1 is GTSNPN and CDR2 is SVGIG in the germline V gene (reference sequence). The germline V and J ends were trimmed by 5 bases and 6 bases, with 10 bases remaining between them. CDR3 DNA sequence: TGTGCCTGGGACGGGACATATGAAAAACTGTTTTTT. It yields the protein CAWDGTYEKLFF.

With respect to this clone: In the same sample, other DNA sequences code for this CDR3. The V gene is TRBV29-1, the J gene TRBJ2-3; weak D call: TRBD2 (6 bases). CDR1 is SQVTM and CDR2 is ANQGSEA in the germline V gene. Trimming pared 1 base from V and 2 bases from J, leaving 10 bases between. The CDR3 runs to 14 residues. CDR3 coding DNA: TGCAGCGTTGAAGGGTTAGCGGACACAGATACGCAGTATTTT. Residues: CSVEGLADTDTQYF.

The chain joins TRBV10-3 to TRBJ2-2, with a possible D match to TRBD2 (5 bases). Germline CDR1 is ENHRY and CDR2 is SYGVKD. Trimming pared 3 bases from V and 2 bases from J, leaving 19 bases between. This CDR3 is built from 18 residues. The CDR3 bases are TGTGCCATCAGTGACTTGGCTCGTGCTAGCTCTAACACCGGGGAGCTGTTTTTT. Protein product: CAISDLARASSNTGELFF.

Only a few counts were recorded for this clone. Other DNA sequences from this sample encode an identical CDR3 as well. The chain combines TRBV30 with TRBJ2-5; no firm D call. The germline gives CDR1 GTSNPN, CDR2 SVGIG (reference sequence). This CDR3 has 11 amino acids. With 2 bases removed from V and 5 bases from J, the gap between germline ends came to 6 bases. CDR3 protein: CAWSTRETQYF. The DNA for the CDR3 is TGTGCCTGGAGTACGCGGGAGACCCAGTACTTC.

This chain joins TRBV28 and TRBJ1-3, with D perhaps TRBD1 (5 bases). Germline CDR1 reads MDHEN; CDR2 reads SYDVKM. CDR3 length: 16 amino acids. The V gene lost 5 bases and the J gene lost 0 bases, with 14 bases spanning the gap. CDR3 amino acids: CASSPGGVSSGNTIYF. DNA for the CDR3: TGTGCCAGCAGTCCGGGAGGGGTGAGCTCTGGAAACACCATATATTTT.

The table lists this clone with a few counts. J is TRBJ2-7 and V is TRBV28; unclear D gene. This CDR3 region has 13 residues. Trimming pared 2 bases from V and 1 base from J, leaving 6 bases between. Germline V gives CDR1 MDHEN, CDR2 SYDVKM. The CDR3 coding sequence is TGTGCCAGCAGTTTACCTAAATCCTACGAGCAGTACTTC. It yields the protein CASSLPKSYEQYF.

The rearrangement uses TRBV7-3 and TRBJ2-7, with 15 bases that match TRBD2. This CDR3 spans 15 amino acids. J lost 4 bases, V lost 5 bases, and 3 bases had no gene match. The germline V gene has CDR1 SGHTA and CDR2 FQGTGA. The CDR3 here is CASSDGLAGGYEQYF. The CDR3 coding sequence is TGTGCCAGCAGCGACGGACTAGCGGGAGGGTACGAGCAGTACTTC.

The chain carries TRBV28 and TRBJ1-1; D unclear. The ends were cut back, 6 bases at V and 2 bases at J, with 4 bases in the middle. This CDR3 spans 11 amino acids. Germline assignment: CDR1 MDHEN and CDR2 SYDVKM. This chain's CDR3 is CASRSNTEAFF. The CDR3 DNA is TGTGCCAGCAGGTCTAACACTGAAGCTTTCTTT.

This clone has a handful of counts. The V gene is TRBV5-6, the J gene TRBJ2-7; 8 nucleotides align to TRBD2. V lost 4 bases, J lost 6 bases, and 3 bases stayed unmatched. The germline V gene has CDR1 SGHDT and CDR2 YYEEEE. CDR3 length equals 12 residues. The DNA of the CDR3 is TGTGCCAGCAGCCCGGGGGGGACCGAGCAGTACTTC. Amino acid sequence: CASSPGGTEQYF.

V is TRBV9 and J is TRBJ1-5, with a weak D call TRBD1 (6 bases). The CDR3 length is 15 residues. Germline assignment: CDR1 SGDLS and CDR2 YYNGEE. V dropped 1 base and J dropped 11 bases, with 19 bases sitting between them. This CDR3 reads CASSVIAQGYMAQHF. The DNA for the CDR3 is TGTGCCAGCAGCGTAATTGCACAGGGTTACATGGCCCAGCATTTT.